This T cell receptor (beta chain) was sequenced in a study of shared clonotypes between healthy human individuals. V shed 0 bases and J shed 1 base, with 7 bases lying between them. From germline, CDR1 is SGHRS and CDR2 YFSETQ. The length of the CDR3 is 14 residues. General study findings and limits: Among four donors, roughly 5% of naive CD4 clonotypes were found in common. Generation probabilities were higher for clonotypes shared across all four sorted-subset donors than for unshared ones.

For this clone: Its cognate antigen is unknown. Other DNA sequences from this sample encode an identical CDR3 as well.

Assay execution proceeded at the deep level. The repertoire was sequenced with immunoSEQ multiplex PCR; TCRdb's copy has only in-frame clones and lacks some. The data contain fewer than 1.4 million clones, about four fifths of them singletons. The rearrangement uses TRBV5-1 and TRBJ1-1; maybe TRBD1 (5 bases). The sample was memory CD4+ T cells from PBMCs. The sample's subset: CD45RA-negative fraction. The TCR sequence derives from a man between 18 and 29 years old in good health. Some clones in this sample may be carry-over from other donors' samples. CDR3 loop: CASSLGDQNTEAFF. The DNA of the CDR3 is TGCGCCAGCAGCTTGGGGGACCAGAACACTGAAGCTTTCTTT.